A single sample gave rise to the 23 T cell receptor beta chains below, sequenced in a study of T cells after yellow fever vaccination. A single record per CDR3 protein comes from TCRdb applying MiXCR to the 5' RACE reads. The sample has about 240,000 distinct CDR3 sequences; about 7% are singletons. The sequencing here drew on CD4+ T cells sorted from PBMCs, taken 15 days after the yellow fever booster vaccination. The origin of the receptors is a man under 40 who received the YFV17D yellow fever vaccine.

There are a few counts of this clonotype. This sequence joins TRBV20-1 and TRBJ2-3; TRBD2 matches at 10 bases. V dropped 3 bases and J dropped 3; count of bases not matched to a gene: 3. The CDR3 length is 14 residues. Germline V CDR1 and CDR2: DFQATT, SNEGSKA (reference sequence). The CDR3 sequence is CSASTSGVTDTQYF. CDR3 coding DNA: TGCAGTGCTAGCACTAGCGGGGTGACAGATACGCAGTATTTT.

This clonotype was seen a few times. The rearrangement uses TRBV7-9 and TRBJ2-2, with D uncertain. CDR3 length equals 15 residues. The germline V and J ends were trimmed by 1 base and 2 bases, with 8 bases remaining between them. Germline V lookup: CDR1 SEHNR, CDR2 FQNEAQ (reference sequence). CDR3 coding DNA: TGTGCCAGCAGCTTAGGGGTCGGCAACACCGGGGAGCTGTTTTTT. Translated, it gives CASSLGVGNTGELFF.

This clonotype has a count of ten or more. CDR3 loop: CASSLVGGSNEQFF. CDR3 in DNA: TGTGCCAGCAGCTTAGTGGGAGGTTCCAATGAGCAGTTCTTC. This chain connects TRBV7-9 to TRBJ2-1; D possibly corresponds to TRBD2 (6 bases). V was trimmed by 1 base and J by 6 bases, leaving 10 bases between them. The CDR3 is 14 amino acids. Per germline, CDR1 SEHNR and CDR2 FQNEAQ (reference sequence).

This clonotype was detected a few times. The chain is built from TRBV12-3 or TRBV12-4 and TRBJ2-3; the match to TRBD2 covers 8 bases. This CDR3 comprises 16 residues. V was clipped by 2 bases and J by 3 bases; unmatched bases: 7. DNA for the CDR3: TGTGCCAGCAGTTTAAGGAAGATAGCGGGAACAGATACGCAGTATTTT. Amino acids: CASSLRKIAGTDTQYF.

The sample holds a few counts of this clonotype. The rearrangement joins TRBV7-2 to TRBJ2-7; a possible D gene is TRBD1 (6 bases). V was clipped by 5 bases and J by 2 bases, with 16 bases between them. The CDR3 spans 15 residues. Looked up from germline, CDR1 is SGHTA and CDR2 is FQGNSA. In DNA form, the CDR3 reads TGTGCCAGCAGCCAACAGGGTGTCGGGGCCTACGAGCAGTACTTC. It codes for CASSQQGVGAYEQYF.

The chain links TRBV7-2 to TRBJ2-2; D is unresolved. Germline-derived CDR1 and CDR2 are SGHTA and FQGNSA. CDR3 length: 12 amino acids. With 1 base removed from V and 10 bases from J, the gap between germline ends came to 7 bases. The CDR3 DNA reads as TGTGCCAGCAGCTTAGGTTTAGTGGAGCTGTTTTTT. This translates into CASSLGLVELFF. Full variable domain (remainder filled in from reference TRBV7-2 and TRBJ2-2): GAGVSQSPSNKVTEKGKDVELRCDPISGHTALYWYRQSLGQGLEFLIYFQGNSAPDKSGLPSDRFSAERTGGSVSTLTIQRTQQEDSAVYLCASSLGLVELFFGEGSRLTVL.

This clonotype was seen a few times. This chain connects TRBV14 to TRBJ2-1; D perhaps matches TRBD2 (5 bases). Deletions cut 1 base from V and 12 bases from J, with 13 bases between. The V gene's germline CDR1 is SGHDN and CDR2 FVKESK. There are 13 residues in the CDR3. The chain's CDR3 is CASSQGGGLGQFF. The CDR3 DNA follows: TGTGCCAGCAGCCAAGGAGGCGGGCTCGGGCAGTTCTTC.

Turning to this clonotype: Just one base apart from a much larger clone, this may be a read error. The chain combines TRBV30 with TRBJ2-3, with no clear D. CDR3 length: 11 residues. Germline assignment: CDR1 GTSNPN and CDR2 SVGIG (reference sequence). V was clipped by 2 bases and J by 7 bases, with 7 bases between them. In nucleotides, the CDR3 is TGTGCCTGGAGTTTAGGATATACGCAGTATTTT. It specifies CAWSLGYTQYF.

This clonotype came up a few times. This chain connects TRBV29-1 to TRBJ2-2; 8 bases match TRBD2. The V gene end was trimmed by 3 bases and the J gene end by 6 bases; junction bases not matched to a gene: 0. The germline V gene encodes CDR1 SQVTM and CDR2 ANQGSEA. CDR3 length: 12 amino acids. The CDR3 region is CSVDSGAGELFF. Here the CDR3 DNA reads TGCAGCGTTGATAGCGGGGCCGGGGAGCTGTTTTTT.

This clonotype was picked up a small number of times. V gene TRBV20-1 combines with J gene TRBJ2-7, with 13 bases fitting TRBD2. The CDR3 extends over 14 amino acids. Trimming cost V 5 bases and J 2 bases; bases outside gene matches: 3. Germline CDR1 DFQATT, CDR2 SNEGSKA (reference sequence). Written as DNA, the CDR3 is TGCAGTGCTGCCGGGACTAGCGGGACCTACGAGCAGTACTTC. The encoded protein is CSAAGTSGTYEQYF.

This clonotype was detected ten times or more. The chain links TRBV7-2 to TRBJ2-3; 7 nucleotides align to TRBD2. CDR1 is SGHTA and CDR2 is FQGNSA in the germline V gene. J lost 4 bases, V lost 1 base, and 8 bases had no gene match. CDR3 length equals 16 residues. In nucleotides, the CDR3 is TGTGCCAGCAGCTTAGGTGCCGCGGGAGTATCAGATACGCAGTATTTT. This encodes CASSLGAAGVSDTQYF.

This clonotype has only one observation. The conserved phenylalanine or tryptophan is not found at the CDR3 terminus, so this likely reflects a read error. Because the CDR3's place on the DNA is in doubt, the DNA is left out and the CDR3 is given as listed by TCRdb. This chain links TRBV20-1 with TRBJ2-2; the table gives TRBD1 as D, unverified against the DNA. In germline, CDR1 is DFQATT, CDR2 SNEGSKA (reference sequence). The CDR3 has 11 residues if both end residues are counted. The CDR3 region is CSAIDAGGRFY.

The chain has TRBV6-6 and TRBJ2-2; D is undetermined. The CDR3 is 12 residues long. Trimming stripped 3 bases from V and 7 bases from J, with 6 bases between. Germline assignment: CDR1 MNHNY and CDR2 SVGAGI (reference sequence). CDR3 sequence (DNA): TGTGCCAGCAGTTATGATCTCGGGGAGCTGTTTTTT. It yields the protein CASSYDLGELFF.

In its sample, this clonotype was seen many times. This chain joins TRBV28 and TRBJ2-2; either TRBD1 or TRBD2 may supply D (5 bases each). The V gene's germline CDR1 is MDHEN and CDR2 SYDVKM. The V end lost 2 bases, the J end lost 6 bases, and 10 bases lay between the germline ends. This CDR3 is 14 amino acids long. CDR3 sequence (DNA): TGTGCCAGCAGTTTACCAGGGCGGGCCGGGGAGCTGTTTTTT. Amino acid sequence: CASSLPGRAGELFF.

This chain connects TRBV20-1 to TRBJ2-3; D tentatively fits TRBD1 or TRBD2 (5 bases each). The CDR3 contains 20 residues. The germline V gene has CDR1 DFQATT and CDR2 SNEGSKA (reference sequence). V was shortened by 6 bases and J by 2 bases, with 33 bases between the two germline ends. The CDR3 DNA sequence: TGCAGTGCCCCGCCCGGGTGGGTTGAGGGACCCCACCGGGCCACAGATACGCAGTATTTT. It is translated as CSAPPGWVEGPHRATDTQYF.

The J gene is TRBJ2-7, the V gene TRBV10-3; D unclear. From germline, CDR1 is ENHRY and CDR2 SYGVKD. This CDR3 comprises 12 residues. Trimming took 6 bases from V and 5 from J, leaving 11 bases between them. The CDR3: CAIRDPVHEQYF. Written as DNA, the CDR3 is TGTGCCATCAGGGACCCTGTCCACGAGCAGTACTTC.

This clonotype was recorded at least ten times. The chain couples TRBV6-5 to TRBJ2-7; D perhaps matches TRBD1 (6 bases). CDR1 MNHEY and CDR2 SVGAGI come from the germline V gene. This CDR3 has 12 amino acids. The ends were cut back, 9 bases at V and 3 bases at J, with 12 bases in the middle. CDR3 coding DNA: TGTGCCAGTACAGGGCCCAGCTACGAGCAGTACTTC. Its protein product is CASTGPSYEQYF.

Remarks on this clonotype: The junction and the germline gene differ at one end; a read error may be behind it. The V call is TRBV6-2 or TRBV6-3, the J call TRBJ2-3, with TRBD2 matching over 14 bases. Germline CDR1 and CDR2: MNHEY and SVGEGT. This CDR3 has 12 amino acids. CDR3 sequence (DNA): TGTGCCAGCAGTCGACTAGCGGGAGGGCCCAGTTTT. As protein: CASSRLAGGPSF.

The CDR3 here is CASSHTGKTNEKLFF. Written as DNA, the CDR3 is TGCGCCAGCAGCCATACAGGAAAAACTAATGAAAAACTGTTTTTT. The chain combines TRBV4-3 with TRBJ1-4, with D possibly being TRBD1 (5 bases). V lost 3 bases, J lost 1 base, and 9 bases lay in between. Germline V gene sequence: CDR1 LGHNA, CDR2 YSLEER. The CDR3 length is 15 residues.

A remark on this clonotype: One junction end disagrees with the germline gene, perhaps due to a read error. This rearrangement joins TRBV19 to TRBJ1-6; tentatively, D is TRBD1 (5 bases). CDR3 length: 15 residues. CDR1 and CDR2 (germline): LNHDA, SQIVND (reference sequence). The CDR3 region is CGSRLDSSAGSPLHF. The CDR3 DNA reads as TGTGGCAGTAGGCTTGACAGCTCAGCGGGTTCACCCCTCCACTTT.

At least ten counts were recorded for this clonotype. The chain employs TRBV7-2 and TRBJ2-3; 13 bases align to TRBD2. The germline V gene encodes CDR1 SGHTA and CDR2 FQGNSA. Unmatched junction bases numbered 3, after V lost 3 bases and J lost 6 bases. The CDR3 contains 15 residues. The CDR3 region is CASSFRTSGSDTQYF. The DNA for the CDR3 is TGTGCCAGCAGCTTCCGGACTAGCGGGAGTGATACGCAGTATTTT.

J is TRBJ2-1 and V is TRBV14, with 11 nucleotides matching TRBD2. Trimming took 4 bases from V and 4 from J; bases not matched to a gene: 6. Germline V gene data show CDR1 as SGHDN and CDR2 as FVKESK. This CDR3 is built from 16 residues. The CDR3, as DNA: TGTGCCAGCAGCCGATCTAGCGGGAGGAATTACAATGAGCAGTTCTTC. Its translation is CASSRSSGRNYNEQFF.

The chain is built from TRBV4-3 and TRBJ2-1; 9 bases align to TRBD2. The CDR3 covers 19 residues. The V gene's germline CDR1 is LGHNA and CDR2 YSLEER. V trimming: 0 bases; J trimming: 1 base; junction bases outside the gene matches: 10. The CDR3 spells CASSQDLAGGPLSYNEQFF. CDR3 DNA sequence: TGCGCCAGCAGCCAAGATCTTGCGGGAGGGCCCTTGTCCTACAATGAGCAGTTCTTC.